This TCR beta chain derives from a study of T cells in localized non-small cell lung cancer. General study results and limits: Within adjacent lung there appeared a median approximately 60 of the top 100 tumor clones. Measurement of T cell clonality placed uninvolved adjacent lung highest, above the level in tumor.

V lost 4 bases, J lost 2 bases, and 11 bases lay in between. The germline gives CDR1 SNHLY, CDR2 FYNNEI. The CDR3 has 14 residues. Only in-frame clones appear in the TCRdb table, and some are missing; sequencing was by immunoSEQ multiplex PCR. The sample contains approximately 88,000 clones, more than 75% of which appear only once. As for this clone: Antigen: not known.

This specimen consisted of PBMCs, obtained before any cancer treatment. The chain carries TRBV2 and TRBJ1-2, with TRBD1 as a possible D gene (6 bases). This receptor was identified in a woman aged 40-69 years with stage II squamous cell lung carcinoma. The CDR3 reads CASSVGQGNYGYTF. CDR3 nucleotides: TGTGCCAGCAGTGTGGGGCAGGGGAACTATGGCTACACCTTC. Full variable domain (outside the CDR3, taken from reference TRBV2 and TRBJ1-2): EPEVTQTPSHQVTQMGQEVILRCVPISNHLYFYWYRQILGQKVEFLVSFYNNEISEKSEIFDDQFSVERPDGSNFTLKIRSTKLEDSAMYFCASSVGQGNYGYTFGSGTRLTVV.